This TCR beta chain was captured by sequencing in a study of blood T cells in healthy people across ages. Overall study: For every two T cells, template switching captured about one barcoded beta molecule.

Germline CDR1 SGHKS, CDR2 YYEKEE (reference sequence). The V end lost 4 bases, the J end lost 5 bases, and 18 bases lay between the germline ends. The CDR3 is made up of 15 amino acids. Together with a sample-barcoded 5' primer, a J-beta primer mix was included in a second PCR lasting about 6 to 11 cycles. TCRdb re-called the 5' RACE reads through MiXCR, storing one row per CDR3 protein. The table lists about a million distinct CDR3 sequences, just over 50% of them singletons. Sequencing input: blood. The V call is TRBV5-5, the J call TRBJ2-5; a weak D match, TRBD1 (6 bases). The sequence derives from a woman aged 55-70 years in good health. The CDR3: CASSRNTGNPETQYF. In nucleotides, the CDR3 is TGTGCCAGCAGCAGAAATACAGGGAATCCGGAGACCCAGTACTTC.